Each of the 18 T cell receptor beta chains below was sequenced from the same sample in a study of control samples from healthy donors and cancer patients. TCRdb keeps only in-frame clones here, not all; method: immunoSEQ multiplex PCR. The repertoire holds approximately 49,000 clones, with 86% as singletons. Sequenced input: PBMCs. The receptors were sampled from a woman in her forties or fifties with lung cancer.

The table lists this clone with a count of one. The chain is built from TRBV29-1 and TRBJ1-2; D ambiguous. This CDR3 is built from 13 residues. V dropped 5 bases and J dropped 4 bases, with 14 bases sitting between them. Germline V CDR1 and CDR2: SQVTM, ANQGSEA. In nucleotides, the CDR3 is TGCAGCGTTCACTCCGAGTCGGTCTATGGCTACACCTTC. Translating it yields CSVHSESVYGYTF.

V and J are TRBV4-1 and TRBJ2-3; weak D call: TRBD2 (6 bases). Trimming removed 0 bases from V and 4 bases from J, with 17 bases in between. The germline gives CDR1 MGHRA, CDR2 YSYEKL. The CDR3 is 17 amino acids. This CDR3 reads CASSQDQLGREADTQYF. The DNA for the CDR3 is TGCGCCAGCAGCCAAGATCAACTAGGCAGGGAGGCAGATACGCAGTATTTT.

This clone was seen a few times. The chain employs TRBV4-1 and TRBJ1-1, with 8 bases matching TRBD1. J was trimmed by 4 bases and V by 2 bases; bases with no gene match: 6. This CDR3 contains 15 residues. Germline lookup yields CDR1 MGHRA and CDR2 YSYEKL. The CDR3 loop is CASSQLQGVVTEAFF. The CDR3 nucleotides are TGCGCCAGCAGCCAACTACAGGGGGTAGTCACTGAAGCTTTCTTT.

V and J are TRBV11-2 and TRBJ2-2; 12 bases match TRBD1. Germline loops: CDR1 SGHAT, CDR2 FQNNGV. The CDR3 runs 16 residues. V dropped 3 bases and J dropped 6; count of bases not matched to a gene: 5. The CDR3 bases are TGTGCCAGCAGCTTTCCGGGACAGGGGGCCTCCGGGGAGCTGTTTTTT. Residues: CASSFPGQGASGELFF.

The chain has TRBV5-5 and TRBJ2-7; a possible D gene is TRBD1 (6 bases). The CDR3 covers 15 residues. V lost 3 bases and J lost 5, with 18 bases in between. CDR1 is SGHKS, CDR2 YYEKEE, per germline (reference sequence). CDR3 nucleotide sequence: TGTGCCAGCAGCTCCCTAATACAGGGAACCGACGAGCAGTACTTC. Protein product: CASSSLIQGTDEQYF.

This rearrangement joins TRBV18 to TRBJ1-1, with no clear D. The ends were cut back, 6 bases at V and 3 bases at J, with 11 bases in the middle. Germline loops: CDR1 KGHSH, CDR2 LQKENI. The CDR3 length is 13 residues. CDR3 nucleotide sequence: TGTGCCAGCTCGGGGAACACGGACACTGAAGCTTTCTTT. This codes for CASSGNTDTEAFF.

The chain links TRBV5-1 to TRBJ2-1, with 7 bases identical to TRBD1. With 0 bases clipped from V and 8 bases from J, the junction kept 20 bases outside the gene matches. Germline V gene lookup returns CDR1 SGHRS and CDR2 YFSETQ. The CDR3 covers 19 residues. CDR3 region: CASSLASRGRWDEGDEQFF. CDR3 in DNA: TGCGCCAGCAGCTTGGCCTCTAGGGGGCGTTGGGATGAGGGAGATGAGCAGTTCTTC. The variable domain in full, completed from reference TRBV5-1 and TRBJ2-1, reads KAGVTQTPRYLIKTRGQQVTLSCSPISGHRSVSWYQQTPGQGLQFLFEYFSETQRNKGNFPGRFSGRQFSNSRSEMNVSTLELGDSALYLCASSLASRGRWDEGDEQFFGPGTRLTVL.

This chain uses TRBV2 with TRBJ1-5; possible D gene TRBD1, 5 bases. The CDR3 has 13 residues. Germline assignment: CDR1 SNHLY and CDR2 FYNNEI. Trimming cost V 6 bases and J 8 bases, with 14 bases left between them. CDR3 nucleotides: TGTGCCAGCAGCGTGGGGCAGGCGGAGCCCCAGCATTTT. Translation gives CASSVGQAEPQHF.

The chain carries TRBV7-6 and TRBJ2-6; a weak D match, TRBD1 (5 bases). With 5 bases removed from V and 0 bases from J, the gap between germline ends came to 8 bases. The CDR3 extends over 15 amino acids. The germline CDR1 and CDR2 sequences are SGHVS and FNYEAQ. The CDR3 spells CASSQDSSGANVLTF. The CDR3 coding sequence is TGTGCCAGCAGCCAAGACAGCTCTGGGGCCAACGTCCTGACTTTC.

The chain is built from TRBV24-1 and TRBJ2-5; unclear D gene. Germline CDR1 reads KGHDR; CDR2 reads SFDVKD. The germline V and J ends were trimmed by 5 bases and 10 bases, with 13 bases remaining between them. This CDR3 has 12 amino acids. The CDR3 reads CATSAPDKIQYF. For the CDR3, the DNA is TGTGCCACCAGTGCACCCGACAAGATCCAGTACTTC.

V usage is TRBV19 and J usage is TRBJ1-1, with no clear D. Germline-derived CDR1 and CDR2 are LNHDA and SQIVND (reference sequence). This CDR3 has 13 residues. With 3 bases removed from V and 4 bases from J, the gap between germline ends came to 9 bases. CDR3 in DNA: TGTGCCAGTAGTATTAAGGTCTTCACTGAAGCTTTCTTT. This codes for CASSIKVFTEAFF.

The chain joins TRBV6-2 or TRBV6-3 to TRBJ1-2; D gene ambiguous. The CDR3 consists of 13 residues. Germline lookup yields CDR1 MNHEY and CDR2 SVGEGT. V shed 4 bases and J shed 3 bases, with 9 bases lying between them. The CDR3 nucleotides read TGTGCCAGCAGTTCCCCCTCTCACTATGGCTACACCTTC. This gives the protein CASSSPSHYGYTF.

V usage is TRBV6-6 and J usage is TRBJ1-1; D is unresolved. Germline V gene data show CDR1 as MNHNY and CDR2 as SVGAGI (reference sequence). Trimming stripped 7 bases from V and 3 bases from J, with 15 bases between. The length of the CDR3 is 14 residues. The CDR3 bases are TGTGCCAGCACCAGTCGAGCCGGGGACACTGAAGCTTTCTTT. Translating it yields CASTSRAGDTEAFF.

The chain couples TRBV6-6 to TRBJ1-4, with 7 bases identical to TRBD1. Germline V gives CDR1 MNHNY, CDR2 SVGAGI (reference sequence). After removal of 4 bases from V and 3 bases from J, the junction contained 8 bases not matched to a gene. CDR3 length equals 16 residues. CDR3 sequence: CASSFRAGGANEKLFF. Here the CDR3 DNA reads TGTGCCAGCAGTTTCAGAGCAGGGGGGGCTAATGAAAAACTGTTTTTT.

This chain links TRBV6-5 with TRBJ1-6; D gene unclear. Germline CDR1 reads MNHEY; CDR2 reads SVGAGI. V lost 5 bases, J lost 7 bases, and 6 bases lay in between. This CDR3 region has 12 residues. CDR3 in amino acids: CASSRPNSPLHF. As DNA, the CDR3 is TGTGCCAGCAGTAGGCCCAATTCACCCCTCCACTTT.

The rearrangement links TRBV27 to TRBJ1-6, with 8 bases lining up with TRBD1. Germline-derived CDR1 and CDR2 are MNHEY and SMNVEV (reference sequence). CDR3 size: 17 residues. V lost 4 bases and J lost 3; bases outside the gene matches: 8. CDR3 DNA: TGTGCCAGCAGTTCCGGGACAGGCTTGTTCTATAATTCACCCCTCCACTTT. This sequence encodes CASSSGTGLFYNSPLHF.

The V call is TRBV13, the J call TRBJ1-2; D remains unclear. The CDR3 covers 12 residues. The germline CDR1 and CDR2 sequences are PRHDT and FYEKMQ (reference sequence). The V end lost 1 base, the J end lost 8 bases, and 8 bases lay between the germline ends. CDR3 nucleotides: TGTGCCAGCAGCTTAGTGCCGTCCGGCTACACCTTC. Its translation is CASSLVPSGYTF.

The chain recombines TRBV20-1 with TRBJ2-1, with D possibly matching TRBD2 (7 bases). The V gene lost 3 bases and the J gene lost 5 bases, with 17 bases spanning the gap. This CDR3 has 15 residues. Germline assignment: CDR1 DFQATT and CDR2 SNEGSKA (reference sequence). CDR3 loop: CSASIPTGGNNEQFF. The CDR3 DNA sequence: TGCAGTGCTAGTATCCCAACGGGGGGCAACAATGAGCAGTTCTTC.